This T cell receptor (beta chain) was found in a study of T-cell memory formation after mild COVID-19. Using its own MiXCR run on the 5' RACE reads, TCRdb lists one record per CDR3 protein. The data show about 340,000 distinct CDR3 sequences, over 10% seen once. Study results and limitations: Mainly in CM and EM were contracting CD4+ clones; CD8+ were in EMRA. The authors left the SARS-CoV-2 specificity of second-wave clones peaking on day 37 unconfirmed.

V was shortened by 3 bases and J by 0 bases, with 10 bases between the two germline ends. The germline gives CDR1 KGHSH, CDR2 LQKENI. The CDR3 is 15 residues long. With respect to this clonotype: Its cognate antigen is unknown.

This receptor was obtained from a man aged 18 to 29 who had mild COVID-19 (a few samples of this study predate the infection). Cell type and time point are not known. Sample: PBMCs or a T cell subset sorted from them (not recorded which). This sequence joins TRBV18 and TRBJ2-3; unclear D gene. The CDR3 loop is CASSPGSSSTDTQYF. The DNA for the CDR3 is TGTGCCAGCTCACCGGGCAGTTCTAGCACAGATACGCAGTATTTT.